These T cell receptor beta chains were read from a single sample in a study of graft-versus-host responses after intestinal transplantation. Antigens of these TCRs are unknown. Profiling relied on immunoSEQ multiplex PCR, and the TCRdb table lists in-frame clones only, not all of them. The table records about 120,000 clones, about 95% of them present only once. The sample consisted of unstimulated CD8+ T cells sorted from spleen or lymph node cells, taken before intestinal transplant. The receptors come from a human donor who received an intestinal transplant. CDR3s include the opening cysteine and the closing phenylalanine or tryptophan. D genes are given only for firm matches. Only some rows state a clone size, as once, few, many or a class for expanded clones.

abundance: few
d_gene: .
v_gene: TRBV6-5
j_gene: TRBJ2-4
CDR3nt: TGTGCCACCTTTGACCGTAGATCGGCCAACATTCAGTACTTC
CDR3aa: CATFDRRSANIQYF

abundance: once
d_gene: .
v_gene: TRBV9
j_gene: TRBJ2-1
CDR3nt: TGTGCCAGCAGCCTAGAGTACCGGGGGGAGCAGTTCTTC
CDR3aa: CASSLEYRGEQFF

abundance: .
d_gene: .
v_gene: TRBV5-1
j_gene: TRBJ2-7
CDR3nt: TGCGCCAGCAGCCGCGCTCACGAGCAGTACTTC
CDR3aa: CASSRAHEQYF

abundance: .
d_gene: .
v_gene: TRBV9
j_gene: TRBJ2-7
CDR3nt: TGTGCCAGCAGCCCTAACGACCGGAGCTCCTACGAGCAGTACTTC
CDR3aa: CASSPNDRSSYEQYF

abundance: .
d_gene: .
v_gene: TRBV19
j_gene: TRBJ1-5
CDR3nt: TGTGCCAGTAGTATTAGGACGGATAGCAATCAGCCCCAGCATTTT
CDR3aa: CASSIRTDSNQPQHF

abundance: few
d_gene: .
v_gene: TRBV28
j_gene: TRBJ2-7
CDR3nt: TGTGCCAGCAGTCCGGACAGACCCTACGAGCAGTACTTC
CDR3aa: CASSPDRPYEQYF

abundance: .
d_gene: .
v_gene: TRBV11-1
j_gene: TRBJ2-7
CDR3nt: TGTGCCAGCAGCTTAGTTGGGACTCTCATCCACGAGCAGTACTTC
CDR3aa: CASSLVGTLIHEQYF

abundance: .
d_gene: .
v_gene: TRBV30
j_gene: TRBJ2-2
CDR3nt: TGTGCCTGGACTTCGGGGGCGGCACTAAACACCGGGGAGCTGTTTTTT
CDR3aa: CAWTSGAALNTGELFF

abundance: .
d_gene: .
v_gene: TRBV14
j_gene: TRBJ2-3
CDR3nt: TGTGCCAGCAGCCAAGGCCCCGGGCCGCCAGATACGCAGTATTTT
CDR3aa: CASSQGPGPPDTQYF

abundance: .
d_gene: .
v_gene: TRBV18
j_gene: TRBJ1-3
CDR3nt: TGTGCCAGCTCACACGGGGACACCTCAATCTCTGGAAACACCATATATTTT
CDR3aa: CASSHGDTSISGNTIYF

abundance: .
d_gene: TRBD1
v_gene: TRBV5-1
j_gene: TRBJ2-7
CDR3nt: TGCGCCAGCAGCCTAGGGACAGGGTATAAGAGCTCCTACGAGCAGTACTTC
CDR3aa: CASSLGTGYKSSYEQYF

abundance: .
d_gene: .
v_gene: TRBV19
j_gene: TRBJ1-5
CDR3nt: TGTGCCAGTAGGATTAGCAATCAGCCCCAGCATTTT
CDR3aa: CASRISNQPQHF

abundance: .
d_gene: TRBD1
v_gene: TRBV6-5
j_gene: TRBJ2-1
CDR3nt: TGTGCCAGCAGTTACTTACAGGGGGCAAGTGAGCAGTTCTTC
CDR3aa: CASSYLQGASEQFF

abundance: .
d_gene: TRBD2
v_gene: TRBV13
j_gene: TRBJ2-7
CDR3nt: TGTGCCAGCAGCCCTTCCCCGGCTAGCGGGGACTACGAGCAGTACTTC
CDR3aa: CASSPSPASGDYEQYF

abundance: .
d_gene: .
v_gene: TRBV5-6
j_gene: TRBJ2-7
CDR3nt: TGTGCCAGCAGTCTTACACCGAAGGGTCTCTACGAGCAGTACTTC
CDR3aa: CASSLTPKGLYEQYF

abundance: .
d_gene: TRBD2
v_gene: TRBV5-6
j_gene: TRBJ2-7
CDR3nt: TGTGCCAGCAGCTTGTATCGAGCGGGAGGTGTGGCCTACGAGCAGTACTTC
CDR3aa: CASSLYRAGGVAYEQYF

abundance: .
d_gene: .
v_gene: TRBV4-1
j_gene: TRBJ1-3
CDR3nt: TGCGCCAGCAGCCAAATCGATGTCGAGAACACCATATATTTT
CDR3aa: CASSQIDVENTIYF

abundance: .
d_gene: .
v_gene: TRBV27
j_gene: TRBJ2-7
CDR3nt: TGTGCCAGCAGTTTAATCTGGGGAGACTCCTACGAGCAGTACTTC
CDR3aa: CASSLIWGDSYEQYF

abundance: .
d_gene: TRBD2
v_gene: TRBV30
j_gene: TRBJ2-1
CDR3nt: TGTGCCTGGAGGCCCGGGACTAGTGGGTACAATGAGCAGTTCTTC
CDR3aa: CAWRPGTSGYNEQFF

abundance: .
d_gene: .
v_gene: TRBV6-6
j_gene: TRBJ1-1
CDR3nt: TGTGCCAGCAGGCACAGGGAGAACACTGAAGCTTTCTTT
CDR3aa: CASRHRENTEAFF

abundance: .
d_gene: TRBD1
v_gene: TRBV28
j_gene: TRBJ2-1
CDR3nt: TGTGCCAGCAGTTTGCGCTGGGACAGGGCCCCCTACAATGAGCAGTTCTTC
CDR3aa: CASSLRWDRAPYNEQFF

abundance: .
d_gene: .
v_gene: TRBV2
j_gene: TRBJ2-7
CDR3nt: TGTGCCAGCAGTACCTACGAGCAGTACTTC
CDR3aa: CASSTYEQYF

abundance: .
d_gene: .
v_gene: TRBV4-3
j_gene: TRBJ2-3
CDR3nt: TGCGCCAGCAGCCAGGTCAGGGAGAGGGCAGATACGCAGTATTTT
CDR3aa: CASSQVRERADTQYF

abundance: .
d_gene: .
v_gene: TRBV14
j_gene: TRBJ2-7
CDR3nt: TGTGCCAGCAGCCAAGGGGGGTGGAACTACGAGCAGTACTTC
CDR3aa: CASSQGGWNYEQYF

abundance: .
d_gene: .
v_gene: TRBV19
j_gene: TRBJ2-1
CDR3nt: TGTGCCAGTAGTATAGACTCTACAGGGATCAATGAGCAGTTCTTC
CDR3aa: CASSIDSTGINEQFF

abundance: .
d_gene: TRBD2
v_gene: TRBV10-3
j_gene: TRBJ2-7
CDR3nt: TGTGCCATCAGTGACGGGACTAGCGTAAGGTACGAGCAGTACTTC
CDR3aa: CAISDGTSVRYEQYF

abundance: .
d_gene: .
v_gene: TRBV15
j_gene: TRBJ1-5
CDR3nt: TGTGCCACCAGCAGTGGAAATCAGCCCCAGCATTTT
CDR3aa: CATSSGNQPQHF

abundance: .
d_gene: .
v_gene: TRBV10-3
j_gene: TRBJ2-1
CDR3nt: TGTGCCATCATGGAGGAGGGACTCTCCTACAATGAGCAGTTCTTC
CDR3aa: CAIMEEGLSYNEQFF

abundance: once
d_gene: TRBD1
v_gene: TRBV11-2
j_gene: TRBJ2-2
CDR3nt: TGTGCCAGCAGCTTAGACCTTTGGACAGGGGAAACCGGGGAGCTGTTTTTT
CDR3aa: CASSLDLWTGETGELFF

abundance: .
d_gene: TRBD1
v_gene: TRBV5-6
j_gene: TRBJ1-2
CDR3nt: TGTGCCAGCAGCCAAGGGGGCGGTGGCTACACCTTC
CDR3aa: CASSQGGGGYTF

abundance: .
d_gene: .
v_gene: TRBV7-2
j_gene: TRBJ2-5
CDR3nt: TGTGCCAGCAGCTTAGCCCCTGTCGGCCAAGAGACCCAGTACTTC
CDR3aa: CASSLAPVGQETQYF

abundance: .
d_gene: .
v_gene: TRBV9
j_gene: TRBJ2-1
CDR3nt: TGTGCCAGCAGCGTAACGGGTTATGAGCAGTTCTTC
CDR3aa: CASSVTGYEQFF

abundance: few
d_gene: TRBD1
v_gene: TRBV7-9
j_gene: TRBJ2-7
CDR3nt: TGTGCCAGCAGCTGGGACAGTCCCTACGAGCAGTACTTC
CDR3aa: CASSWDSPYEQYF